This TCR beta chain was captured by sequencing in a study of shared clonotypes between healthy human individuals. Study-wide background: Each donor contributed plates that comprised three CD4 naive, three CD4 memory, two CD8 naive and one CD8 memory.

V was trimmed by 0 bases and J by 9 bases, leaving 19 bases between them. The CDR3 consists of 16 residues. CDR1 is SGHKS, CDR2 YYEKEE, per germline (reference sequence). In the authors' workflow: In the immunoSEQ data, sequences were junction-only and lacked quality scores, so filtering differed. TCRdb keeps only in-frame clones here, not all; method: immunoSEQ multiplex PCR. V and J calls and clone size are as listed in that table; D and trimming were resolved from the DNA. The table lists over 750,000 clones, approximately 97% of them singletons. Points from the study as a whole: Only a few donors were included, so the genetic and exposure-history diversity represented was limited.

Selected positively for CCR7 and CD45RO-negative, naive CD8 cells excluded terminally differentiated effector memory CD45RA+ cells. As concerns this clone: What it recognizes is unknown.

Sequencing used naive CD8+ T cells sorted from blood. The rearrangement joins TRBV5-5 to TRBJ2-1, with D possibly being TRBD2 (6 bases). The receptor's source is a man aged 25-45 years in good health. CDR3 DNA sequence: TGTGCCAGCAGCTTGGGTGGGGACTCCCGATACTTTGAGCAGTTCTTC. This gives the protein CASSLGGDSRYFEQFF.